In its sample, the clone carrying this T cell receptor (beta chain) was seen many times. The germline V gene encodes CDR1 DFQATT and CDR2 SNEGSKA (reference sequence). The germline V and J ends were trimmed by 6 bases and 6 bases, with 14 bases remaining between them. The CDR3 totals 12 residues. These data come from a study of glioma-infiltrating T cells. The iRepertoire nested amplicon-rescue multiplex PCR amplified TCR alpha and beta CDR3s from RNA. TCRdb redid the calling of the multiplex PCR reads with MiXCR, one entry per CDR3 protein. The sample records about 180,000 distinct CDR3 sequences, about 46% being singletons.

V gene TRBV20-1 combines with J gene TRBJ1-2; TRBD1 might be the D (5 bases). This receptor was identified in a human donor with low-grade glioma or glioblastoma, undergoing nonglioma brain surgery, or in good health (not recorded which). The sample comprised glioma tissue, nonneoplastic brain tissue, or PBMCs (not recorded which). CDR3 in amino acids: CSAIWGSNGYTF. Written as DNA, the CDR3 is TGCAGTGCCATATGGGGGAGCAATGGCTACACCTTC.